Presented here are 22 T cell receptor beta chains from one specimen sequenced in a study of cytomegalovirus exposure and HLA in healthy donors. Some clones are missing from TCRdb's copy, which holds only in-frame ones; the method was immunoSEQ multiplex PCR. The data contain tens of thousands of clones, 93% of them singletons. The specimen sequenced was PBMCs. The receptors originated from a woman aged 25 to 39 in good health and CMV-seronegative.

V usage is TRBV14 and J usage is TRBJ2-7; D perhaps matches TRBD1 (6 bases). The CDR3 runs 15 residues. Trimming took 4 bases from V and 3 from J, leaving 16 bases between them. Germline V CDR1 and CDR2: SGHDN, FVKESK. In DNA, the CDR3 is TGTGCCAGCAGCCCATACCGGGACATAGACTACGAGCAGTACTTC. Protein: CASSPYRDIDYEQYF.

In DNA, the CDR3 is TGTGCCAGTAGTAACACAGTGAACACTGAAGCTTTCTTT. Amino acid sequence: CASSNTVNTEAFF. The rearrangement links TRBV19 to TRBJ1-1, with D uncertain. This CDR3 is 13 amino acids long. CDR1 and CDR2 (germline): LNHDA, SQIVND (reference sequence). The ends were cut back, 4 bases at V and 0 bases at J, with 6 bases in the middle.

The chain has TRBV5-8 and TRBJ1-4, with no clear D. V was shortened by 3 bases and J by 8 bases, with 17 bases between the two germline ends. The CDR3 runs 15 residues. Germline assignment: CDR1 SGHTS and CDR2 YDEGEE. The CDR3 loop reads CASSSILPSGEKLFF. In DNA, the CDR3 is TGTGCCAGCAGCTCCATTTTGCCATCGGGAGAAAAACTGTTTTTT.

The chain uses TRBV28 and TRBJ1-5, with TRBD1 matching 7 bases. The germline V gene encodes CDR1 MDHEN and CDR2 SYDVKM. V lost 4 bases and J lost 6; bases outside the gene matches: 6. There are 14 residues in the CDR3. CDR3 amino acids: CASSSRQGGQPQHF. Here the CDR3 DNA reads TGTGCCAGCAGTTCTCGACAGGGAGGTCAGCCCCAGCATTTT.

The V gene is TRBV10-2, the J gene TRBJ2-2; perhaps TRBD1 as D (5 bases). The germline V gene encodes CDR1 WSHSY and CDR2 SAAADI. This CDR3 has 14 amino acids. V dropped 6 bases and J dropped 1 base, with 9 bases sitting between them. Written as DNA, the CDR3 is TGCGCCAGCAGGCTCAGGGAGAACACCGGGGAGCTGTTTTTT. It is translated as CASRLRENTGELFF.

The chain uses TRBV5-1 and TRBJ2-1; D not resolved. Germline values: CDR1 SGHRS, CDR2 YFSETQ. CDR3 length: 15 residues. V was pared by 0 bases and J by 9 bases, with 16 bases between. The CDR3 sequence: CASSLAWVGVSEQFF. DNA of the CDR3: TGCGCCAGCAGCTTGGCCTGGGTTGGAGTGAGTGAGCAGTTCTTC.

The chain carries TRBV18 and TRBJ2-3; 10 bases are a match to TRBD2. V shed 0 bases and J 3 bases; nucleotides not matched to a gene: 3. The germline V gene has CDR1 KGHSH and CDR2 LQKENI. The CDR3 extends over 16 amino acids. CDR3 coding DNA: TGTGCCAGCTCACCACCTAGCGGGAGGCTGACAGATACGCAGTATTTT. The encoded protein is CASSPPSGRLTDTQYF.

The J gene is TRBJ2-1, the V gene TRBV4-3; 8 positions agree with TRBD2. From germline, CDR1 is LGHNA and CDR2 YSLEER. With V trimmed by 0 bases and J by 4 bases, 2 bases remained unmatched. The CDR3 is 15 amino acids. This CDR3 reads CASSQDSGDYNEQFF. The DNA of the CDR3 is TGCGCCAGCAGCCAAGATAGCGGGGATTACAATGAGCAGTTCTTC.

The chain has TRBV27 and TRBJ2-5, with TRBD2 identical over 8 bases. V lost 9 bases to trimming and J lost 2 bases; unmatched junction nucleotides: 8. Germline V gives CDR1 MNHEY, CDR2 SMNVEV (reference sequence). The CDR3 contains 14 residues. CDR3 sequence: CASRFSGAQETQYF. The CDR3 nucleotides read TGTGCCAGTCGATTTAGCGGGGCACAAGAGACCCAGTACTTC.

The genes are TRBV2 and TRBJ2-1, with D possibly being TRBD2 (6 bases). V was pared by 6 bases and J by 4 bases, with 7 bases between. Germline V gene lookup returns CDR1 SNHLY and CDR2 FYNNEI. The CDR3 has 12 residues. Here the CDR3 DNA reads TGTGCCAGCAGGCGGGAATACAATGAGCAGTTCTTC. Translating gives CASRREYNEQFF.

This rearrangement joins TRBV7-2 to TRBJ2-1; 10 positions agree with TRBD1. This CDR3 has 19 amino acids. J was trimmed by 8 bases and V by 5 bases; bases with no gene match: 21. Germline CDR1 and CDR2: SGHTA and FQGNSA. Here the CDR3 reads CASSPRTAWTGGLLDEQFF. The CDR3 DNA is TGTGCCAGCAGCCCCCGCACCGCCTGGACAGGGGGGCTTTTGGATGAGCAGTTCTTC.

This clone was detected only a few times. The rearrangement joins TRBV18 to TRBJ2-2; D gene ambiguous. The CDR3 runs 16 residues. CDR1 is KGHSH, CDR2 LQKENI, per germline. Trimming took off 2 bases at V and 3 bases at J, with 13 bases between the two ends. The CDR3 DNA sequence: TGTGCCAGCTCACCAGCGTCACCCCCCTACACCGGGGAGCTGTTTTTT. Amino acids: CASSPASPPYTGELFF.

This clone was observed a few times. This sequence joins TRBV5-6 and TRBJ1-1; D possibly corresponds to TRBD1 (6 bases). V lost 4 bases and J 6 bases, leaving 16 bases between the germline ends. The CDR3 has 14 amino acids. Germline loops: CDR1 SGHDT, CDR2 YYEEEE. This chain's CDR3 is CASSMTGNPPEAFF. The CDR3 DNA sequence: TGTGCCAGCAGCATGACAGGCAACCCTCCTGAAGCTTTCTTT.

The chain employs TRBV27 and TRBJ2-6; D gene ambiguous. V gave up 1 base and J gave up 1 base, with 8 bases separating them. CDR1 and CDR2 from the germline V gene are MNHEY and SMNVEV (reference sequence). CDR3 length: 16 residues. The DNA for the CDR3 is TGTGCCAGCAGTTTATTTCCCCAATCTGGGGCCAACGTCCTGACTTTC. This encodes CASSLFPQSGANVLTF.

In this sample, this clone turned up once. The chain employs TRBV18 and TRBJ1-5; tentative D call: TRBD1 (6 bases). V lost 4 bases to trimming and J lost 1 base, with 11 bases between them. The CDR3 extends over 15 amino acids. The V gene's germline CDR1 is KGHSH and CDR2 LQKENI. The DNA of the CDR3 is TGTGCCAGCTCACTCGGACAGTCCAGCAATCAGCCCCAGCATTTT. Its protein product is CASSLGQSSNQPQHF.

CDR3 sequence reads: CATSRDILPGQGKETQYF. The CDR3 region has the DNA TGTGCCACCAGCAGAGACATTCTCCCGGGACAGGGGAAAGAGACCCAGTACTTC. The chain links TRBV15 to TRBJ2-5; TRBD1 matches 10 bases. Germline loops: CDR1 LNHNV, CDR2 YYDKDF (reference sequence). V was clipped by 0 bases and J by 3 bases; unmatched bases: 10. The CDR3 is 18 residues long.

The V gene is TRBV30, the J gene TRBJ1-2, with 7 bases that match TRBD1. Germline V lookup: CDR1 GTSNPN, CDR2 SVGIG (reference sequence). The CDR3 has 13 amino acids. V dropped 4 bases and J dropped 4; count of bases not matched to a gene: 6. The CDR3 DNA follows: TGTGCCTGGATGAAGACAGGGCCCTATGGCTACACCTTC. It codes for CAWMKTGPYGYTF.

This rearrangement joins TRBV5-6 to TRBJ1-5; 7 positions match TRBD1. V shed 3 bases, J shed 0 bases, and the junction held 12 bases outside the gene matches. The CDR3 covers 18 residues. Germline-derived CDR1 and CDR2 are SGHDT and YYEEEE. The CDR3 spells CASSSQRGTAYSNQPQHF. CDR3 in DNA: TGTGCCAGCAGCTCGCAAAGGGGGACAGCCTATAGCAATCAGCCCCAGCATTTT. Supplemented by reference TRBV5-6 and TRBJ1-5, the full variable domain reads DAGVTQSPTHLIKTRGQQVTLRCSPKSGHDTVSWYQQALGQGPQFIFQYYEEEERQRGNFPDRFSGHQFPNYSSELNVNALLLGDSALYLCASSSQRGTAYSNQPQHFGDGTRLSIL.

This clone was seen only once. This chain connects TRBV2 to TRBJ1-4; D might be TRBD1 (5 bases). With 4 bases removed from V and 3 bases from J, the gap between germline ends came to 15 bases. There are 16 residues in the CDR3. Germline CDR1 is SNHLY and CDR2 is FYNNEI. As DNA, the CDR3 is TGTGCCAGCAGTGTAAGACCAGGGCCCTCTAATGAAAAACTGTTTTTT. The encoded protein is CASSVRPGPSNEKLFF.

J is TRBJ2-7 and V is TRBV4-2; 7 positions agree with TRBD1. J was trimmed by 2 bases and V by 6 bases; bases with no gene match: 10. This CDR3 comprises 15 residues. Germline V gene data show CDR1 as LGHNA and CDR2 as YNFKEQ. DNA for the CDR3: TGTGCCAGCAGTAGGACCGGGACAGAGCCCTACGAGCAGTACTTC. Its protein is CASSRTGTEPYEQYF.

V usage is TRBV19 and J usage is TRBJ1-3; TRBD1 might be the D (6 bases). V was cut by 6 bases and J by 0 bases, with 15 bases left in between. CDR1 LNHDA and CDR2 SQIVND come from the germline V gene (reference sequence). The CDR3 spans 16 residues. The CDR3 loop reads CASSSGMGASGNTIYF. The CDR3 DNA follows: TGTGCCAGTAGCAGTGGTATGGGGGCCTCTGGAAACACCATATATTTT.

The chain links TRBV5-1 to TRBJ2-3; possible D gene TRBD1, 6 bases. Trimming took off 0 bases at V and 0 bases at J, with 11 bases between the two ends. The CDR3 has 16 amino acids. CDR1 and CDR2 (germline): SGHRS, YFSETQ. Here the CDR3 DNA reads TGCGCCAGCAGCTTGGAAGGGACAACTAGCACAGATACGCAGTATTTT. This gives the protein CASSLEGTTSTDTQYF.